Below are 25 T cell receptor beta chains sequenced from a single sample in a study of CXCR3-negative and CXCR3-positive naive CD8 T cells. These receptors have no known antigen. cDNA libraries for TRB were generated by 5' RACE incorporating UMI labels. TCRdb reprocessed the 5' RACE reads and keeps a single row for each CDR3 protein, giving no DNA. The table lists over 95,000 distinct CDR3 sequences, with less than 0.4% in the top ten. Study outcomes and limitations: TRB CDR3s were more hydrophobic in CXCR3-positive than in CXCR3-negative naive cells.

Sequencing was performed on naive CXCR3+ CD8+ T cells from blood. Stated subset: CD45RO-CCR7+CD27+CD95- naive CD8+ T cells expressing CXCR3 (TNR3+). These receptors were collected from a human donor in good health. Some clones in this sample may be carry-over from other donors' samples.

This chain joins TRBV28 and TRBJ2-5; TCRdb selects TRBD2, and the lack of DNA leaves this call unchecked. The CDR3 runs 13 residues. Germline V CDR1 and CDR2: MDHEN, SYDVKM. The CDR3 spells CASKLAAQETQYF. Full variable domain (rest looked up from reference TRBV28 and TRBJ2-5): DVKVTQSSRYLVKRTGEKVFLECVQDMDHENMFWYRQDPGLGLRLIYFSYDVKMKEKGDIPEGYSVSREKKERFSLILESASTNQTSMYLCASKLAAQETQYFGPGTRLLVL.

The chain is built from TRBV12-3 or TRBV12-4 and TRBJ1-2; as DNA is missing, the TRBD1 call by TCRdb cannot be tested. The CDR3 spans 12 residues. CDR3 loop: CASRWGGGGYTF.

The J gene is TRBJ2-2, the V gene TRBV20-1; TCRdb picks TRBD1, but there is no DNA to check that call. This CDR3 comprises 15 residues. Per germline, CDR1 DFQATT and CDR2 SNEGSKA (reference sequence). The CDR3 region is CSARVRGANTGELFF.

The chain carries TRBV5-4 and TRBJ2-3; no DNA is available, so the TRBD1 call from TCRdb remains unchecked. There are 13 residues in the CDR3. Germline V gene sequence: CDR1 SGHNT, CDR2 YYREEE (reference sequence). The chain's CDR3 is CATSDRVSDTQYF.

V is TRBV28 and J is TRBJ2-7. CDR1 and CDR2 from the germline V gene are MDHEN and SYDVKM. There are 14 residues in the CDR3. This chain's CDR3 is CASSYQPEAYEQYF.

This rearrangement joins TRBV6-6 to TRBJ2-7. Germline loops: CDR1 MNHNY, CDR2 SVGAGI (reference sequence). This CDR3 region has 13 residues. This CDR3 is CASSYSGTYEQYF.

This rearrangement joins TRBV27 to TRBJ2-7; TCRdb reports TRBD1, a call that lacks DNA to check it against. The CDR3 sequence is 14 residues long. CDR1 and CDR2 from the germline V gene are MNHEY and SMNVEV (reference sequence). The CDR3 protein is CASSPPGPYIEQHF.

CDR3 sequence reads: CASRTLLVYNEQFF. The rearrangement links TRBV27 to TRBJ2-1; the D call of TRBD2 rests on TCRdb alone, since no DNA is present to check it. The germline gives CDR1 MNHEY, CDR2 SMNVEV (reference sequence). CDR3 length: 14 residues.

V is TRBV4-3 and J is TRBJ1-1; as DNA is missing, the TRBD1 call by TCRdb cannot be tested. CDR3 length equals 14 residues. Germline V CDR1 and CDR2: LGHNA, YSLEER. The CDR3 sequence: CASSQVTGNTEAFF.

The genes are TRBV4-3 and TRBJ2-1; TCRdb returns TRBD1, unconfirmable since there is no DNA. The germline V gene encodes CDR1 LGHNA and CDR2 YSLEER. This CDR3 is built from 15 residues. CDR3 sequence: CASSLHRDRGSEQFF.

CDR3 region: CAISESTLRGLYEQYF. The rearrangement joins TRBV10-3 to TRBJ2-7; TCRdb's D gene call, TRBD1, goes unchecked for lack of DNA. This CDR3 has 16 residues. From germline, CDR1 is ENHRY and CDR2 SYGVKD.

This chain joins TRBV5-5 and TRBJ1-5. The CDR3 extends over 15 amino acids. Germline assignment: CDR1 SGHKS and CDR2 YYEKEE (reference sequence). The CDR3 is CASSLWEYSNQPQHF.

The V and J genes are TRBV7-8 and TRBJ2-7; the TCRdb D gene call, TRBD2, has no DNA to confirm it. CDR1 and CDR2 (germline): SGHVS, FQNEAQ. This CDR3 contains 15 residues. The CDR3 loop reads CASRLGGLAVYEQYF.

This chain uses TRBV10-3 with TRBJ2-3. The CDR3 consists of 16 residues. Germline lookup yields CDR1 ENHRY and CDR2 SYGVKD. The CDR3 protein is CAISESGQDFTDTQYF.

This sequence joins TRBV19 and TRBJ2-7; TCRdb indicates TRBD2, and absent DNA this call remains unverified. Germline CDR1 is LNHDA and CDR2 is SQIVND (reference sequence). The CDR3 covers 13 residues. CDR3 amino acids: CASSMARTYEQYF.

The chain carries TRBV7-9 and TRBJ1-1; lacking DNA, the TRBD1 call made by TCRdb goes unchecked. CDR3 length equals 15 residues. Germline CDR1 SEHNR, CDR2 FQNEAQ (reference sequence). The CDR3 loop is CASSSHLDSFTEAFF.

The gene calls are TRBV29-1 and TRBJ2-7; the TRBD1 assignment by TCRdb is unverifiable without DNA. The CDR3 is 15 amino acids. From germline, CDR1 is SQVTM and CDR2 ANQGSEA. CDR3 in amino acids: CSVEFPGTRDYEQYF.

This chain connects TRBV4-1 to TRBJ2-7; TCRdb picks TRBD1, but there is no DNA to check that call. The CDR3 contains 13 residues. The V gene's germline CDR1 is MGHRA and CDR2 YSYEKL. The CDR3 region is CASSQTGTYEQYF.

The chain has TRBV12-3 or TRBV12-4 and TRBJ2-5; the D gene TCRdb calls, TRBD1, cannot be checked with no DNA. This CDR3 contains 15 residues. The CDR3 sequence is CASSPTDRYQETQYF.

V and J are TRBV7-3 and TRBJ2-2. CDR1 is SGHTA, CDR2 FQGTGA, per germline. The CDR3 contains 15 residues. The CDR3 loop is CASSLEVGETGELFF.

The V and J genes are TRBV12-3 or TRBV12-4 and TRBJ1-1. This CDR3 has 14 amino acids. The CDR3 here is CASSAVSAGTEAFF.

The chain links TRBV5-1 to TRBJ2-3. Germline CDR1 and CDR2: SGHRS and YFSETQ. The length of the CDR3 is 12 residues. CDR3 sequence: CASSLSGDTQYF.

The chain couples TRBV12-3 or TRBV12-4 to TRBJ2-1; the D gene TCRdb calls, TRBD2, cannot be checked with no DNA. The CDR3 totals 14 residues. This CDR3 reads CASSFNSGRTEQFF.

The rearrangement links TRBV28 to TRBJ2-4; TCRdb designates TRBD2, a call that cannot be tested without DNA. The CDR3 is 17 residues long. Per germline, CDR1 MDHEN and CDR2 SYDVKM. CDR3 residues: CASSLTSGTNTGNIQYF.

This chain connects TRBV4-3 to TRBJ2-7; the D call from TCRdb, TRBD1, cannot be confirmed without DNA. Germline assignment: CDR1 LGHNA and CDR2 YSLEER. The CDR3 extends over 16 amino acids. CDR3 loop: CASSQAWTDPSYEQYF.